Below, 31 T cell receptor beta chains from the same sample are listed, as sequenced in a study of T cells in narcolepsy. The assay was immunoSEQ multiplex PCR, and TCRdb's table has in-frame clones only and misses some. The sample yields approximately 25,000 clones, about four fifths seen once. Sequencing used CD45RA- memory CD4+ T cells from PBMCs. The receptors come from a human donor with narcolepsy.

V is TRBV28 and J is TRBJ1-4, with no clear D. The CDR3 has 16 residues. Germline CDR1 MDHEN, CDR2 SYDVKM. Trimming took off 6 bases at V and 7 bases at J, with 21 bases between the two ends. The CDR3 protein is CASSPPQRGIGEKLFF. The CDR3 DNA is TGTGCCAGCAGCCCTCCTCAACGGGGAATTGGTGAAAAACTGTTTTTT.

The chain couples TRBV6-6 to TRBJ2-3, with D perhaps TRBD2 (5 bases). This CDR3 contains 13 residues. Germline CDR1 is MNHNY and CDR2 is SVGAGI (reference sequence). Trimming took 6 bases from V and 3 from J, leaving 10 bases between them. Here the CDR3 DNA reads TGTGCCAGCAGCAGCGGTGGTACAGATACGCAGTATTTT. Encoded protein: CASSSGGTDTQYF.

This clone was found a few times. The V and J genes are TRBV11-3 and TRBJ2-3; D call uncertain. The germline V and J ends were trimmed by 1 base and 4 bases, with 12 bases remaining between them. The CDR3 contains 15 residues. The germline gives CDR1 SGHNT, CDR2 YENEEA. The CDR3 spells CASSLGTTTADTQYF. Written as DNA, the CDR3 is TGTGCCAGCAGCTTAGGGACCACTACCGCAGATACGCAGTATTTT.

The V gene is TRBV7-2, the J gene TRBJ1-3; TRBD1 agrees at 7 bases. This CDR3 region has 14 residues. V gave up 3 bases and J gave up 1 base; unmatched junction bases: 0. The V gene's germline CDR1 is SGHTA and CDR2 FQGNSA. The CDR3 bases are TGTGCCAGCAGCTTGACAGGGTCTGGAAACACCATATATTTT. Protein sequence: CASSLTGSGNTIYF.

This chain links TRBV14 with TRBJ2-5; possibly TRBD2 for D (5 bases). The V end was cut by 1 base, the J end by 0 bases, with 12 bases between. Germline V CDR1 and CDR2: SGHDN, FVKESK. This CDR3 comprises 16 residues. CDR3 amino acids: CASSQVASSYQETQYF. For the CDR3, the DNA is TGTGCCAGCAGCCAAGTGGCTAGCTCGTACCAAGAGACCCAGTACTTC.

The rearrangement uses TRBV6-1 and TRBJ1-4; possible D gene TRBD1, 6 bases. Germline CDR1 reads MNHNS; CDR2 reads SASEGT. The CDR3 loop spans 15 amino acids. The germline V and J ends were trimmed by 2 bases and 5 bases, with 12 bases remaining between them. As DNA, the CDR3 is TGTGCCAGCAGTGAATTTGGGCAGGGGAATGAAAAACTGTTTTTT. It translates to CASSEFGQGNEKLFF.

Note on this clone: The junction does not match germline at one end; this may be a read error. The gene calls are TRBV7-7 and TRBJ2-1, with 8 bases matching TRBD2. The CDR3 extends over 15 amino acids. Per the germline V gene, CDR1 is SSHAT and CDR2 is FNYEAQ (reference sequence). The CDR3 loop is CASSPGLAVYNEQFF. CDR3 bases: TGTGCTAGCAGCCCCGGACTAGCAGTATACAATGAGCAGTTCTTC.

The chain links TRBV6-1 to TRBJ2-2; TRBD1 matches 8 bases. Losses at the gene ends were 7 bases for V and 6 bases for J; bases not matched to a gene: 4. Germline lookup yields CDR1 MNHNS and CDR2 SASEGT. This CDR3 has 13 amino acids. The CDR3 sequence is CASTLDRAGELFF. CDR3 bases: TGTGCCAGCACCCTGGACAGGGCCGGGGAGCTGTTTTTT.

With regard to this clone: Germline is not matched at one junction end, which may reflect a read error. This chain connects TRBV7-9 to TRBJ2-1; 8 bases are shared with TRBD2. Germline CDR1 and CDR2: SEHNR and FQNEAQ (reference sequence). This CDR3 is built from 19 residues. The CDR3 nucleotides read TGTGCCAGCCCCATAGCCCAAACGACGGGAGGGCCCTCCGACAATGAGCAGTTCTTC. Translating it yields CASPIAQTTGGPSDNEQFF.

This clone has only one observation. This rearrangement joins TRBV30 to TRBJ1-5; D ambiguous. The CDR3 is 12 amino acids. Trimming left V 4 bases short and J 6 bases short, with 10 bases between. Germline CDR1 is GTSNPN and CDR2 is SVGIG (reference sequence). The CDR3 loop reads CAWKVGSQPQHF. The DNA of the CDR3 is TGTGCCTGGAAGGTGGGGAGTCAGCCCCAGCATTTT.

This clone was seen more than once but under ten times. The chain has TRBV11-3 and TRBJ2-3, with 7 bases fitting TRBD1. Germline lookup yields CDR1 SGHNT and CDR2 YENEEA. This CDR3 is 15 amino acids long. V shed 6 bases and J 9 bases; nucleotides not matched to a gene: 15. The CDR3 DNA reads TGTGCCAGCAGTCTAGAGGGGCTAGGGGGCCGAACGCAGTATTTT. Its protein product is CASSLEGLGGRTQYF.

A single count supports this clone. The V gene is TRBV6-6, the J gene TRBJ2-6, with D hard to call. Trimming removed 6 bases from V and 0 bases from J, with 12 bases in between. There are 16 residues in the CDR3. Germline-derived CDR1 and CDR2 are MNHNY and SVGAGI (reference sequence). The CDR3 DNA reads as TGTGCCAGCAGACCACCCAGCAGCTCTGGGGCCAACGTCCTGACTTTC. Its protein product is CASRPPSSSGANVLTF.

CDR3 amino acids: CASSDWGAGANVLTF. CDR3 bases: TGTGCCAGCAGTGATTGGGGGGCTGGGGCCAACGTCCTGACTTTC. V usage is TRBV2 and J usage is TRBJ2-6; maybe TRBD2 (6 bases). V was pared by 3 bases and J by 2 bases, with 8 bases between. The CDR3 loop spans 15 amino acids. Germline V gives CDR1 SNHLY, CDR2 FYNNEI.

The V call is TRBV19, the J call TRBJ2-1; no clear D gene. The germline V gene has CDR1 LNHDA and CDR2 SQIVND (reference sequence). The V end lost 4 bases, the J end lost 4 bases, and 14 bases lay between the germline ends. The CDR3 spans 15 residues. The CDR3 DNA reads TGTGCCAGTAGTACTGCGGAGCTCTCATACAATGAGCAGTTCTTC. Its protein is CASSTAELSYNEQFF.

The chain has TRBV11-2 and TRBJ2-2; no firm D call. The V end was cut by 0 bases, the J end by 6 bases, with 14 bases between. Germline V CDR1 and CDR2: SGHAT, FQNNGV. This CDR3 comprises 16 residues. As DNA, the CDR3 is TGTGCCAGCAGCTTAGAGGGCCAAATAGGTGCCGGGGAGCTGTTTTTT. This gives the protein CASSLEGQIGAGELFF.

The rearrangement joins TRBV11-2 to TRBJ1-2; D is unresolved. The length of the CDR3 is 12 residues. Trimming took off 8 bases at V and 4 bases at J, with 11 bases between the two ends. CDR1 SGHAT and CDR2 FQNNGV come from the germline V gene. For the CDR3, the DNA is TGTGCCAGCTCTAGGGTCGGCTATGGCTACACCTTC. Its translation: CASSRVGYGYTF.

V and J are TRBV19 and TRBJ2-7; TRBD2 matches 8 bases. J gave up 2 bases and V 8 bases, and 11 bases lay outside the gene matches. The CDR3 has 15 amino acids. Germline V CDR1 and CDR2: LNHDA, SQIVND (reference sequence). The CDR3 protein is CASQGFERGTYEQYF. CDR3 coding DNA: TGTGCCAGTCAAGGGTTCGAGCGGGGGACCTACGAGCAGTACTTC.

The J gene is TRBJ2-7, the V gene TRBV4-2, with D perhaps matching TRBD1 or TRBD2 (5 bases each). The CDR3 runs to 13 residues. CDR1 is LGHNA, CDR2 YNFKEQ, per germline. With 0 bases removed from V and 9 bases from J, the gap between germline ends came to 12 bases. The CDR3 bases are TGTGCCAGCAGCCAAGATAGCAGGGACGGGCAGTACTTC. Protein sequence: CASSQDSRDGQYF.

Here the CDR3 reads CATSRDLGGFASGNTIYF. The CDR3 region has the DNA TGTGCCACCAGCAGGGACCTTGGCGGATTTGCCTCTGGAAACACCATATATTTT. The chain links TRBV15 to TRBJ1-3; D unclear. Germline CDR1 LNHNV, CDR2 YYDKDF (reference sequence). Trimming shortened V by 3 bases and J by 0 bases, and 18 bases separated the two germline ends. The CDR3 is made up of 18 amino acids.

As for this clone: An end of the junction differs from the germline gene, which may be a read error. The rearrangement uses TRBV6-1 and TRBJ1-5; the match to TRBD1 covers 7 bases. The CDR3 length is 11 residues. Germline V gene sequence: CDR1 MNHNS, CDR2 SASEGT. The CDR3 DNA follows: TGTGCCAGCAGTCATGGACAGGCCCACGATTTT. Its translation is CASSHGQAHDF.

The genes are TRBV6-5 and TRBJ2-3; TRBD1 matches at 11 bases. The CDR3 has 16 amino acids. CDR1 and CDR2 from the germline V gene are MNHEY and SVGAGI. V gave up 2 bases and J gave up 4 bases; unmatched junction bases: 5. This CDR3 is CASSYAGTGGPDTQYF. The CDR3 nucleotides read TGTGCCAGCAGTTACGCCGGGACAGGGGGGCCAGATACGCAGTATTTT.

CDR3 nucleotides: TGTGCCAGCAGCCCCCGGGACAGGGGCAGCTATGGCTACACCTTC. Translating gives CASSPRDRGSYGYTF. The rearrangement links TRBV13 to TRBJ1-2; 10 nucleotides agree with TRBD1. This CDR3 spans 15 amino acids. Germline assignment: CDR1 PRHDT and CDR2 FYEKMQ (reference sequence). Unmatched junction bases numbered 7, after V lost 5 bases and J lost 4 bases.

V and J are TRBV7-9 and TRBJ2-7, with TRBD2 identical over 10 bases. V lost 5 bases to trimming and J lost 1 base; unmatched junction nucleotides: 8. CDR3 size: 16 residues. The germline V gene encodes CDR1 SEHNR and CDR2 FQNEAQ (reference sequence). For the CDR3, the DNA is TGTGCCAGCAGCGCAAACCTAGCGGGGGTTTCCTACGAGCAGTACTTC. It yields the protein CASSANLAGVSYEQYF.

This rearrangement joins TRBV6-5 to TRBJ1-1, with D unclear. CDR1 and CDR2 (germline): MNHEY, SVGAGI. V lost 6 bases and J lost 5, with 10 bases in between. This CDR3 is 12 amino acids long. CDR3 sequence reads: CASRAGSTEAFF. DNA of the CDR3: TGTGCCAGCAGGGCTGGGAGTACTGAAGCTTTCTTT.

The J gene is TRBJ2-7, the V gene TRBV5-1, with 9 bases fitting TRBD2. The length of the CDR3 is 15 residues. CDR1 is SGHRS, CDR2 YFSETQ, per germline. Trimming cost V 3 bases and J 7 bases; bases outside gene matches: 11. CDR3 nucleotides: TGCGCCAGCAGCTCTGGTGGCGGGAGGGGTCGGGAGCAGTACTTC. Protein: CASSSGGGRGREQYF.

CDR3: CASSETRDSRDEQFF. CDR3 in DNA: TGTGCCAGCAGTGAAACCCGGGACAGCCGGGATGAGCAGTTCTTC. V gene TRBV2 combines with J gene TRBJ2-1; 7 bases fit TRBD1. This CDR3 spans 15 amino acids. From germline, CDR1 is SNHLY and CDR2 FYNNEI. Unmatched junction bases numbered 9, after V lost 2 bases and J lost 8 bases.

The chain joins TRBV4-1 to TRBJ1-4; possible D gene TRBD1, 5 bases. Germline V gene data show CDR1 as MGHRA and CDR2 as YSYEKL. The CDR3 extends over 16 amino acids. V was pared by 2 bases and J by 8 bases, with 18 bases between. The CDR3 DNA sequence: TGCGCCAGCAGCCAACTCCTTGGTAACCGGGGGGAAAAACTGTTTTTT. This gives the protein CASSQLLGNRGEKLFF.

The rearrangement links TRBV6-1 to TRBJ2-5, with D perhaps given as TRBD1 or TRBD2 (6 bases each). Germline CDR1 and CDR2: MNHNS and SASEGT. Trimming took 0 bases from V and 4 from J, leaving 15 bases between them. There are 16 residues in the CDR3. The CDR3 DNA reads as TGTGCCAGCAGTGAAGCACGGGGGCCTGGCGGAGAGACCCAGTACTTC. This codes for CASSEARGPGGETQYF.

The gene calls are TRBV5-1 and TRBJ1-2; a possible D gene is TRBD1 (5 bases). V was pared by 7 bases and J by 3 bases, with 13 bases between. Germline values: CDR1 SGHRS, CDR2 YFSETQ. The CDR3 sequence is 13 residues long. In DNA form, the CDR3 reads TGCGCCAGCCGAGAAGACAGCCACTATGGCTACACCTTC. Its translation: CASREDSHYGYTF.

This chain connects TRBV11-1 to TRBJ2-7; D unclear. The germline CDR1 and CDR2 sequences are SGHAT and FQDESV (reference sequence). The CDR3 has 15 residues. V was pared by 6 bases and J by 3 bases, with 18 bases between. CDR3 nucleotides: TGTGCCAGCAGAAAAGACCCGCAGCCCAGCTACGAGCAGTACTTC. It yields the protein CASRKDPQPSYEQYF.

The genes are TRBV7-2 and TRBJ1-2; D is uncertain. The CDR3 runs 15 residues. Germline values: CDR1 SGHTA, CDR2 FQGNSA. The V end was cut by 5 bases, the J end by 0 bases, with 13 bases between. The CDR3: CASSPYRAANYGYTF. The CDR3 DNA follows: TGTGCCAGCAGCCCCTATCGCGCAGCTAACTATGGCTACACCTTC. Full variable domain (outside the CDR3, taken from reference TRBV7-2 and TRBJ1-2): GAGVSQSPSNKVTEKGKDVELRCDPISGHTALYWYRQSLGQGLEFLIYFQGNSAPDKSGLPSDRFSAERTGGSVSTLTIQRTQQEDSAVYLCASSPYRAANYGYTFGSGTRLTVV.